A single sample gave rise to the 23 T cell receptor beta chains below, sequenced in a study of breast tumors, draining lymph nodes, adjacent tissues. TCRdb fed the multiplex PCR reads into MiXCR, producing one record per CDR3 protein. This sample has 290,000 or so distinct CDR3 sequences, with 30% to 35% found just once. Axillary draining lymph nodes of breast cancer patients supplied the node samples. Sequencing input: axillary lymph node tissue. These receptors were collected from a female donor with breast cancer. Some clones in this sample may be carry-over from other donors' samples.

This clonotype has only a few counts. J is TRBJ2-5 and V is TRBV6-1, with 8 positions matching TRBD1. The CDR3 has 14 amino acids. Germline CDR1 and CDR2: MNHNS and SASEGT. Trimming cost V 6 bases and J 5 bases; bases outside gene matches: 8. CDR3 in amino acids: CASSLNRGTETQYF. DNA for the CDR3: TGTGCCAGCAGCTTAAACAGGGGGACGGAGACCCAGTACTTC.

This clonotype occurred a few times. V usage is TRBV6-5 and J usage is TRBJ2-3; D remains unclear. V was trimmed by 6 bases and J by 4 bases, leaving 14 bases between them. This CDR3 region has 14 residues. In germline, CDR1 is MNHEY, CDR2 SVGAGI. CDR3 bases: TGTGCCAGCAGCCGCCGGCGCGCCGCAGATACGCAGTATTTT. Its protein is CASSRRRAADTQYF.

The chain has TRBV18 and TRBJ2-7; D is unclear. The CDR3 sequence is 15 residues long. V gave up 2 bases and J gave up 2 bases, with 13 bases separating them. Germline CDR1 reads KGHSH; CDR2 reads LQKENI. CDR3 protein: CASSPAWLEAYEQYF. The CDR3 DNA is TGTGCCAGCTCACCAGCCTGGTTAGAGGCCTACGAGCAGTACTTC.

With respect to this clonotype: A much bigger clone sits one base away, suggesting this may be a read error. The gene calls are TRBV5-4 and TRBJ1-2, with D tentatively TRBD1 (6 bases). Germline assignment: CDR1 SGHNT and CDR2 YYREEE (reference sequence). The CDR3 extends over 13 amino acids. CDR3 DNA: TGTGCCAGCAGCTTGGGCAGGGGCTATGGCCACACCTTC. This codes for CASSLGRGYGHTF.

The chain joins TRBV30 to TRBJ2-3, with TRBD2 matching 13 bases. The CDR3 sequence is 17 residues long. The V gene end was trimmed by 2 bases and the J gene end by 0 bases; junction bases not matched to a gene: 5. CDR1 is GTSNPN and CDR2 is SVGIG in the germline V gene (reference sequence). DNA for the CDR3: TGTGCCTGGAGTCCGGGACTAGCGGGACTTAGCACAGATACGCAGTATTTT. Amino acid sequence: CAWSPGLAGLSTDTQYF.

Regarding this clonotype: The CDR3 does not close with the conserved phenylalanine or tryptophan, likely indicating a read error. The chain links TRBV5-4 to TRBJ2-3; 14 positions agree with TRBD2. Per the germline V gene, CDR1 is SGHNT and CDR2 is YYREEE (reference sequence). J was trimmed by 6 bases and V by 4 bases; bases with no gene match: 4. The CDR3 sequence is 15 residues long. The CDR3 bases are TGTGCCAGCAGCCCGGGACTAGCGGGAGTGGATACGCAGTATATT. Encoded protein: CASSPGLAGVDTQYI.

This clonotype was seen just once. A much larger clone lies a single base off, so this may be a read error. J is TRBJ1-2 and V is TRBV12-3 or TRBV12-4; D gene uncertain. This CDR3 is 13 amino acids long. The V gene lost 11 bases and the J gene lost 4 bases, with 17 bases spanning the gap. This CDR3 reads CAGTRGYFYGYTF. CDR3 coding DNA: TGTGCCGGCACCCGGGGTTACTTCTATGGCTACACCTTC.

As for this clonotype: This may come from a read error, since a much larger clone is one base off. The chain employs TRBV5-1 and TRBJ2-3, with TRBD2 as a possible D gene (5 bases). Per germline, CDR1 SGHRS and CDR2 YFSETQ. This CDR3 has 14 amino acids. The chain's CDR3 is CASSLAGKPDPQYF. The CDR3 DNA is TGCGCCAGCAGCTTGGCGGGGAAACCAGATCCGCAGTATTTT.

In this sample, this clonotype turned up many times. J is TRBJ2-7 and V is TRBV9; 8 bases line up with TRBD2. V lost 4 bases and J lost 5; bases outside the gene matches: 14. Germline CDR1 SGDLS, CDR2 YYNGEE. The CDR3 contains 16 residues. CDR3 protein: CASSSGLAGTVDEQYF. In DNA form, the CDR3 reads TGTGCCAGCAGCTCCGGGTTAGCGGGAACCGTCGACGAGCAGTACTTC.

The table lists this clonotype with many counts. V gene TRBV19 combines with J gene TRBJ2-1, with 10 bases fitting TRBD2. Germline CDR1 reads LNHDA; CDR2 reads SQIVND (reference sequence). CDR3 length equals 18 residues. V was pared by 1 base and J by 0 bases, with 6 bases of the junction left unmatched. In nucleotides, the CDR3 is TGTGCCAGTAGTATAGCTAGCGGGAGCCTGAGCTCCTACAATGAGCAGTTCTTC. Translated, it gives CASSIASGSLSSYNEQFF.

At least ten counts were recorded for this clonotype. The chain joins TRBV28 to TRBJ1-6; D is ambiguous. Looked up from germline, CDR1 is MDHEN and CDR2 is SYDVKM. The CDR3 is 14 residues long. V was trimmed by 7 bases and J by 9 bases, leaving 16 bases between them. The chain's CDR3 is CASTPRDGFSPLHF. CDR3 sequence (DNA): TGTGCCAGCACCCCCCGGGATGGGTTTTCACCCCTCCACTTT.

This clonotype was seen repeatedly, ten times or more. CDR3 amino acids: CASSLGSSGRARGETQYF. The CDR3, as DNA: TGTGCCAGCAGCTTAGGTTCCAGCGGGAGGGCCCGGGGAGAGACCCAGTACTTC. The J gene is TRBJ2-5, the V gene TRBV7-6; 10 positions match TRBD2. The CDR3 contains 18 residues. The germline V gene has CDR1 SGHVS and CDR2 FNYEAQ. V dropped 1 base and J dropped 4; count of bases not matched to a gene: 12.

About this clonotype itself: This may be a read error: a much more frequent sequence differs by one nucleotide. The chain is built from TRBV6-1 and TRBJ1-5; D call uncertain. Between the trimmed V and J ends, which lost 4 bases and 0 bases, there was a span of 7 bases. Looked up from germline, CDR1 is MNHNS and CDR2 is SASEGT. This CDR3 spans 14 amino acids. CDR3 in DNA: TGTGCCAGCAGTGCTGGATATAGCAATCAGCCCCAGCATTTT. It specifies CASSAGYSNQPQHF.

Concerning this clonotype: With a much larger clone just one base away, this may be a read error. The J gene is TRBJ2-1, the V gene TRBV5-1; 7 bases map to TRBD1. Germline values: CDR1 SGHRS, CDR2 YFSETQ. The length of the CDR3 is 15 residues. This chain's CDR3 is CVSSGQVISYNEQFF. The CDR3 DNA is TGCGTCAGCAGTGGACAGGTGATATCCTACAATGAGCAGTTCTTC.

This clonotype occurred many times. The chain links TRBV5-8 to TRBJ2-7, with D unclear. Germline lookup yields CDR1 SGHTS and CDR2 YDEGEE. The CDR3 length is 16 residues. Deletions cut 0 bases from V and 0 bases from J, with 13 bases between. The CDR3 loop reads CASSLEASRGSYEQYF. DNA for the CDR3: TGTGCCAGCAGCTTGGAGGCTTCACGCGGCTCCTACGAGCAGTACTTC.

This clonotype was seen repeatedly, ten times or more. The DNA for the CDR3 is TGTGCCAGCAGCATAACTAGCGGGAACTCCTACGAGCAGTACTTC. It encodes CASSITSGNSYEQYF. The chain is built from TRBV7-9 and TRBJ2-7; 10 bases line up with TRBD2. Germline CDR1 reads SEHNR; CDR2 reads FQNEAQ (reference sequence). With V trimmed by 5 bases and J by 0 bases, 4 bases remained unmatched. CDR3 length equals 15 residues. The full variable domain, in which reference TRBV7-9 and TRBJ2-7 provide the parts outside the CDR3, is DTGVSQNPRHKITKRGQNVTFRCDPISEHNRLYWYRQTLGQGPEFLTYFQNEAQLEKSRLLSDRFSAERPKGSFSTLEIQRTEQGDSAMYLCASSITSGNSYEQYFGPGTRLTVT.

This clonotype was picked up many times. The J gene is TRBJ2-1, the V gene TRBV7-8; 9 nucleotides agree with TRBD1. The V and J ends lost 3 bases and 0 bases, in that order; junction bases with no gene match: 9. There are 18 residues in the CDR3. Per germline, CDR1 SGHVS and CDR2 FQNEAQ. The CDR3 region is CASSLDGTGLSSYNEQFF. The CDR3 DNA reads TGTGCCAGCAGCTTGGACGGGACAGGGCTTTCCTCCTACAATGAGCAGTTCTTC.

This clonotype was observed a handful of times. It may be a read error: a sequence one base away is much more abundant. The J gene is TRBJ2-1, the V gene TRBV12-3 or TRBV12-4; possible D gene TRBD2, 6 bases. The length of the CDR3 is 14 residues. V gave up 6 bases and J gave up 4 bases, with 13 bases separating them. In DNA form, the CDR3 reads TGTGCCAGCAGGAGCCTAGCGCGTTACAATGAGCAGTTCTTC. Protein product: CASRSLARYNEQFF.

This clonotype was counted many times. This sequence joins TRBV19 and TRBJ2-3, with D unresolved. CDR3 size: 12 residues. From germline, CDR1 is LNHDA and CDR2 SQIVND (reference sequence). V dropped 4 bases and J dropped 5 bases, with 7 bases sitting between them. The CDR3 region is CASSTWGDTQYF. CDR3 nucleotides: TGTGCCAGTAGTACCTGGGGAGATACGCAGTATTTT.

This clonotype was observed at least ten times. The rearrangement links TRBV6-6 to TRBJ2-7, with TRBD1 matching over 8 bases. The germline CDR1 and CDR2 sequences are MNHNY and SVGAGI (reference sequence). The V gene end was trimmed by 0 bases and the J gene end by 4 bases; junction bases not matched to a gene: 11. The CDR3 has 17 amino acids. The CDR3 nucleotides read TGTGCCAGCAGTTACTCGTCGCGTCCCGACAGGGGTTACGAGCAGTACTTC. It yields the protein CASSYSSRPDRGYEQYF.

This clonotype was seen more than once but under ten times. The rearrangement uses TRBV6-5 and TRBJ1-6; no clear D. This CDR3 has 16 residues. V was pared by 4 bases and J by 9 bases, with 19 bases between. The germline V gene encodes CDR1 MNHEY and CDR2 SVGAGI. CDR3 DNA sequence: TGTGCCAGCAGTTGCTCGCGGTCTTCGCCCAGTTCACCCCTCCACTTT. Amino acids: CASSCSRSSPSSPLHF.

The V and J genes are TRBV28 and TRBJ2-1, with TRBD1 matching over 7 bases. The V and J ends lost 6 bases and 3 bases, in that order; junction bases with no gene match: 14. CDR1 is MDHEN and CDR2 is SYDVKM in the germline V gene. CDR3 length: 17 amino acids. The CDR3 DNA reads as TGTGCCAGCAGCCAAAGGGAGACAGGGAAGTTCTACAATGAGCAGTTCTTC. It translates to CASSQRETGKFYNEQFF.

With respect to this clonotype: This may stem from a read error, because a much larger clone lies one nucleotide away. The CDR3 DNA reads TGCGCCGGCAGCCCTTCGTGGGACCAAGAGGCCCAGTACTTC. Protein: CAGSPSWDQEAQYF. The chain is built from TRBV4-1 and TRBJ2-5; D may correspond to TRBD1 or TRBD2 (5 bases each). Germline V CDR1 and CDR2: MGHRA, YSYEKL. The CDR3 runs 14 residues.